This passage covers 26 T cell receptor beta chains from one sample sequenced in a study of cytomegalovirus exposure and HLA in healthy donors. Primers included in the PCR were 60 Vbeta and 13 Jbeta primers. Measured with immunoSEQ multiplex PCR; TCRdb has only the in-frame clones, and not every one. The sample contains about 180,000 clones, about 68% of which appear only once. The specimen sequenced was PBMCs. The receptors originated from a female donor in good health and CMV-seronegative.

V is TRBV2 and J is TRBJ1-2; D is unresolved. Germline-derived CDR1 and CDR2 are SNHLY and FYNNEI. V gave up 4 bases and J gave up 0 bases, with 6 bases separating them. CDR3 length equals 13 residues. The CDR3, as DNA: TGTGCCAGCAGTGCCGGTCCTAACTATGGCTACACCTTC. Its translation is CASSAGPNYGYTF.

The J gene is TRBJ1-2, the V gene TRBV27; the match to TRBD1 covers 8 bases. There are 16 residues in the CDR3. After removal of 5 bases from V and 4 bases from J, the junction contained 12 bases not matched to a gene. Germline V gene data show CDR1 as MNHEY and CDR2 as SMNVEV (reference sequence). Written as DNA, the CDR3 is TGTGCCAGCAGTACCCGACCAGGGGGCCCCCTCTATGGCTACACCTTC. It codes for CASSTRPGGPLYGYTF.

The chain has TRBV28 and TRBJ1-3; 7 nucleotides line up with TRBD1. Unmatched junction bases numbered 6, after V lost 6 bases and J lost 4 bases. Germline-derived CDR1 and CDR2 are MDHEN and SYDVKM. This CDR3 is 14 amino acids long. CDR3 DNA sequence: TGTGCCAGCAGCAAACAGGGGCACGGAAACACCATATATTTT. Its translation: CASSKQGHGNTIYF.

The genes are TRBV15 and TRBJ2-1; a possible D gene is TRBD2 (6 bases). Germline CDR1 is LNHNV and CDR2 is YYDKDF (reference sequence). V gave up 11 bases and J gave up 10 bases, with 21 bases separating them. This CDR3 is 13 amino acids long. The CDR3 coding sequence is TGTGCCTCCTCGGCGGGACTGGGTGGGGAGCAGTTCTTC. It encodes CASSAGLGGEQFF.

The CDR3 nucleotides read TGTGCCAGCAGTTCCGGCAGGACTAGCAGCACCTACGAGCAGTACTTC. Protein sequence: CASSSGRTSSTYEQYF. V usage is TRBV28 and J usage is TRBJ2-7; 8 positions agree with TRBD2. The CDR3 totals 16 residues. V was clipped by 4 bases and J by 2 bases; unmatched bases: 10. The V gene's germline CDR1 is MDHEN and CDR2 SYDVKM.

The sample holds a few counts of this clone. The V call is TRBV4-2, the J call TRBJ2-2, with 9 bases aligning to TRBD2. In germline, CDR1 is LGHNA, CDR2 YNFKEQ. The V and J ends lost 0 bases and 7 bases, in that order; junction bases with no gene match: 6. There are 16 residues in the CDR3. The CDR3 loop is CASSQDRGGAGGELFF. The CDR3 DNA follows: TGTGCCAGCAGCCAAGATCGCGGGGGGGCTGGCGGGGAGCTGTTTTTT.

The rearrangement joins TRBV28 to TRBJ2-2; 9 nucleotides match TRBD1. The germline gives CDR1 MDHEN, CDR2 SYDVKM. The CDR3 is 13 amino acids. V gave up 8 bases and J gave up 4 bases; unmatched junction bases: 2. CDR3 sequence: CASATGGTGELFF. CDR3 DNA sequence: TGTGCCAGCGCGACAGGGGGCACCGGGGAGCTGTTTTTT.

The CDR3 bases are TGTGCCAGCAGTACGGGGGGGGCCCAACCCTACGAGCAGTACTTC. Residues: CASSTGGAQPYEQYF. The chain is built from TRBV28 and TRBJ2-7, with 8 bases lining up with TRBD2. This CDR3 has 15 residues. The V gene end was trimmed by 5 bases and the J gene end by 2 bases; junction bases not matched to a gene: 8. Germline CDR1 reads MDHEN; CDR2 reads SYDVKM.

This chain uses TRBV28 with TRBJ1-5; 9 bases match TRBD1. The CDR3 runs 15 residues. Germline V lookup: CDR1 MDHEN, CDR2 SYDVKM. The V and J ends lost 6 bases and 6 bases, in that order; junction bases with no gene match: 9. CDR3 bases: TGTGCCAGCAGAAAGGACAGGGGCGACCTTCAGCCCCAGCATTTT. It codes for CASRKDRGDLQPQHF.

The chain carries TRBV7-2 and TRBJ2-7, with 12 bases fitting TRBD2. This CDR3 region has 15 residues. Per germline, CDR1 SGHTA and CDR2 FQGNSA. The V segment lost 1 base and the J segment 7 bases; nucleotides outside the gene matches: 5. CDR3 sequence reads: CASSLGLAGGEEQYF. For the CDR3, the DNA is TGTGCCAGCAGCTTAGGGCTAGCGGGAGGGGAAGAGCAGTACTTC.

The J gene is TRBJ2-1, the V gene TRBV7-8; perhaps TRBD1 as D (6 bases). Trimming took off 1 base at V and 7 bases at J, with 23 bases between the two ends. The CDR3 has 18 amino acids. Germline lookup yields CDR1 SGHVS and CDR2 FQNEAQ. The CDR3 is CASSLVGRYRDSGNEQFF. The CDR3 nucleotides are TGTGCCAGCAGCTTAGTTGGGCGGTACAGGGATAGTGGTAATGAGCAGTTCTTC.

The chain recombines TRBV9 with TRBJ2-2; 8 positions match TRBD1. From germline, CDR1 is SGDLS and CDR2 YYNGEE. The CDR3 covers 16 residues. After removal of 0 bases from V and 0 bases from J, the junction contained 1 base not matched to a gene. The CDR3 sequence: CASSVGGQANTGELFF. In DNA, the CDR3 is TGTGCCAGCAGCGTAGGGGGACAGGCGAACACCGGGGAGCTGTTTTTT.

This clone turned up a few times. The CDR3 here is CASSYSTTGGLGTLHF. CDR3 sequence (DNA): TGTGCCAGCAGTTACTCCACGACCGGGGGGCTGGGCACCCTCCACTTT. The chain uses TRBV6-5 and TRBJ1-6; tentative D call: TRBD1 (6 bases). Per the germline V gene, CDR1 is MNHEY and CDR2 is SVGAGI. V gave up 0 bases and J gave up 14 bases, with 20 bases separating them. This CDR3 comprises 16 residues.

The chain uses TRBV5-1 and TRBJ2-7, with D maybe TRBD1 (5 bases). Trimming left V 3 bases short and J 6 bases short, with 13 bases between. Per germline, CDR1 SGHRS and CDR2 YFSETQ. The CDR3 spans 13 residues. The CDR3: CASSSGQGSEQYF. The CDR3 DNA sequence: TGCGCCAGCAGCTCAGGCCAGGGCTCCGAGCAGTACTTC.

The chain joins TRBV6-1 to TRBJ1-4, with D maybe TRBD1 (5 bases). CDR3 length: 16 amino acids. The germline V gene has CDR1 MNHNS and CDR2 SASEGT. Between the trimmed V and J ends, which lost 4 bases and 0 bases, there was a span of 12 bases. The DNA for the CDR3 is TGTGCCAGCAGTGGACAGAAAAGTGCAACTAATGAAAAACTGTTTTTT. It translates to CASSGQKSATNEKLFF.

This clone has more than one count but fewer than ten. The chain combines TRBV7-9 with TRBJ1-2, with D possibly matching TRBD1 (6 bases). Trimming left V 5 bases short and J 1 base short, with 8 bases between. Germline CDR1 and CDR2: SEHNR and FQNEAQ (reference sequence). The CDR3 runs to 13 residues. The CDR3 protein is CASSQQGNYGYTF. The CDR3 DNA follows: TGTGCCAGCAGCCAACAGGGTAACTATGGCTACACCTTC.

The CDR3 DNA sequence: TGTGCCATCAGTGGGGACAGGGTCGGCTACGAGCAGTACTTC. It specifies CAISGDRVGYEQYF. V is TRBV10-3 and J is TRBJ2-7; 9 bases are a match to TRBD1. With V trimmed by 4 bases and J by 3 bases, 4 bases remained unmatched. Germline V gene sequence: CDR1 ENHRY, CDR2 SYGVKD. CDR3 size: 14 residues.

This chain joins TRBV2 and TRBJ2-7, with D possibly being TRBD1 (6 bases). The ends were cut back, 5 bases at V and 4 bases at J, with 12 bases in the middle. Germline assignment: CDR1 SNHLY and CDR2 FYNNEI. This CDR3 is built from 13 residues. The CDR3 bases are TGTGCCAGCAGTTTCGGGACACTTTACGAGCAGTACTTC. Translating gives CASSFGTLYEQYF.

A note on this clone: Relative to the germline gene, one junction end is altered; a read error may explain this. The chain uses TRBV7-7 and TRBJ2-6, with TRBD1 as a possible D gene (5 bases). The CDR3 runs 16 residues. From germline, CDR1 is SSHAT and CDR2 FNYEAQ (reference sequence). CDR3 nucleotides: TGTGCTAGCAGCTCAGGGTACGGGTCTGGGGCCAACGTCCTGACTTTC. This gives the protein CASSSGYGSGANVLTF.

This sequence joins TRBV5-5 and TRBJ1-1, with 9 positions matching TRBD1. V trimming: 4 bases; J trimming: 10 bases; junction bases outside the gene matches: 20. The CDR3 length is 17 residues. Germline CDR1 is SGHKS and CDR2 is YYEKEE (reference sequence). The DNA of the CDR3 is TGTGCCAGCAGCGCCTATTGGGTTGGGAGGGACAGGGCGGGAGCTTTCTTT. This encodes CASSAYWVGRDRAGAFF. The whole variable domain, remainder taken from reference TRBV5-5 and TRBJ1-1, is DAGVTQSPTHLIKTRGQQVTLRCSPISGHKSVSWYQQVLGQGPQFIFQYYEKEERGRGNFPDRFSARQFPNYSSELNVNALLLGDSALYLCASSAYWVGRDRAGAFFGQGTRLTVV.

The genes are TRBV7-2 and TRBJ2-5; TRBD2 matches at 7 bases. Germline V gives CDR1 SGHTA, CDR2 FQGNSA. After removal of 1 base from V and 2 bases from J, the junction contained 10 bases not matched to a gene. The CDR3 totals 17 residues. In DNA form, the CDR3 reads TGTGCCAGCAGCTTAGGTTCGCGGGAGTCGGCACAAGAGACCCAGTACTTC. Its protein product is CASSLGSRESAQETQYF.

The chain combines TRBV5-1 with TRBJ2-7, with TRBD1 matching 8 bases. The J segment lost 2 bases and the V segment lost 2 bases, leaving 0 bases of the junction unmatched. The germline CDR1 and CDR2 sequences are SGHRS and YFSETQ. The CDR3 is made up of 13 amino acids. The CDR3, as DNA: TGCGCCAGCAGCTTACAGGGGGCCTACGAGCAGTACTTC. Translated, it gives CASSLQGAYEQYF.

The chain combines TRBV7-3 with TRBJ2-3; 8 bases are a match to TRBD2. CDR3 length equals 14 residues. CDR1 and CDR2 (germline): SGHTA, FQGTGA. V shed 6 bases, J shed 1 base, and the junction held 3 bases outside the gene matches. CDR3 coding DNA: TGTGCCAGCAGTGGGCGGGGGGGCACAGATACGCAGTATTTT. Encoded protein: CASSGRGGTDTQYF.

The rearrangement uses TRBV18 and TRBJ2-3; TRBD2 aligns across 8 bases. Germline assignment: CDR1 KGHSH and CDR2 LQKENI. CDR3 length: 17 residues. V trimming: 3 bases; J trimming: 7 bases; junction bases outside the gene matches: 15. The chain's CDR3 is CASSPPRVGAGGYTQYF. For the CDR3, the DNA is TGTGCCAGCTCACCCCCGAGGGTCGGGGCGGGAGGATATACGCAGTATTTT.

V and J are TRBV18 and TRBJ2-4, with TRBD2 as a possible D gene (5 bases). V shed 0 bases and J shed 6 bases, with 9 bases lying between them. Germline lookup yields CDR1 KGHSH and CDR2 LQKENI. The CDR3 runs 14 residues. CDR3 sequence (DNA): TGTGCCAGCTCACCACCGGCGACTATAAACATTCAGTACTTC. This encodes CASSPPATINIQYF.

A few counts support this clone. This chain connects TRBV7-9 to TRBJ2-1, with 9 nucleotides matching TRBD1. CDR1 and CDR2 from the germline V gene are SEHNR and FQNEAQ (reference sequence). V shed 5 bases and J 4 bases; nucleotides not matched to a gene: 12. The CDR3 has 17 amino acids. The chain's CDR3 is CASSDNTGTGRYNEQFF. CDR3 DNA sequence: TGTGCCAGCAGCGACAACACCGGGACAGGGAGGTACAATGAGCAGTTCTTC. Full variable domain (rest looked up from reference TRBV7-9 and TRBJ2-1): DTGVSQNPRHKITKRGQNVTFRCDPISEHNRLYWYRQTLGQGPEFLTYFQNEAQLEKSRLLSDRFSAERPKGSFSTLEIQRTEQGDSAMYLCASSDNTGTGRYNEQFFGPGTRLTVL.